The source of this T cell receptor (beta chain) is a study of human T cells and chemical hapten exposure. Study-wide background: Read at 6 days, the patch tests placed 0.01% DPC on the upper back.

This clonotype has just a few counts. The CDR3 covers 13 residues. Germline CDR1 and CDR2: SQVTM and ANQGSEA. V was clipped by 7 bases and J by 6 bases; unmatched bases: 9. TCRdb redid the calling of the RACE reads with MiXCR, one entry per CDR3 protein. The sample includes some 200,000 distinct CDR3 sequences, 20% to 25% of them seen just once. This sample's time point: patch test 1, 2 weeks after DPC sensitization. Treatment indicated: therapeutic diphenylcyclopropenone sensitization with weekly scalp DPC. The source was whole blood, collected in connection with sensitization to the hapten diphenylcyclopropenone (DPC). This chain connects TRBV29-1 to TRBJ2-1, with 7 nucleotides matching TRBD2. This sequence originates from a woman aged 50 to 60 with alopecia areata. Some clones in this sample may be carry-over from other donors' samples. DNA for the CDR3: TGCAGCGCTGGGACTACGAGCCTCAATGAGCAGTTCTTC. Amino acid sequence: CSAGTTSLNEQFF.